This record concerns one T cell receptor beta chain sequence. Its antigen is as yet unknown. It was with 60 Vbeta and 13 Jbeta primers that the PCR ran. As processed by the authors: Counted up in a later analysis, unique TCR beta chains came to about 80 million, with about 9.9 million shared. Libraries were prepared by immunoSEQ multiplex PCR; TCRdb keeps only in-frame clonotypes and omits some of them. The D gene and trimming were derived from the DNA, and the V and J assignments and clone size from that table. The data show some 160,000 clones, 65% to 85% seen once. This sample is part of a study of cytomegalovirus exposure and HLA in healthy donors. Points from the study as a whole: Later analysis suggested most CMV-associated TCR beta chains were HLA-restricted.

The CDR3 extends over 15 amino acids. Germline V gives CDR1 MNHEY, CDR2 SMNVEV (reference sequence). The V gene end was trimmed by 6 bases and the J gene end by 4 bases; junction bases not matched to a gene: 6. This rearrangement joins TRBV27 to TRBJ1-5; TRBD1 matches at 10 bases. The TCR originated in a male donor in good health and CMV-seronegative. Specimen: PBMCs. CDR3 amino acids: CASSPGTGVNQPQHF. CDR3 sequence (DNA): TGTGCCAGCAGCCCCGGGACAGGGGTGAATCAGCCCCAGCATTTT.